The 30 T cell receptor beta chains below all came from one sample that was sequenced in a study of T cells after yellow fever vaccination. TCRdb recomputed calls from the 5' RACE reads with MiXCR, one row per CDR3 protein. The sample lists some 400,000 distinct CDR3 sequences, approximately 5.7% occurring once. The source was PBMCs, collected 5 days after the yellow fever booster vaccination. The receptors were gathered from a man aged 25 to 40 who received the YFV17D yellow fever vaccine.

The chain is built from TRBV4-3 and TRBJ2-1, with D hard to call. Looked up from germline, CDR1 is LGHNA and CDR2 is YSLEER. The CDR3 runs 12 residues. V was trimmed by 0 bases and J by 9 bases, leaving 6 bases between them. For the CDR3, the DNA is TGCGCCAGCAGCCAAGATGACGGTGAGCAGTTCTTC. This codes for CASSQDDGEQFF.

The DNA for the CDR3 is TGTGCCAGCAGCTTGAACGGGGGACCAGACTATGGCTACACCTTC. The encoded protein is CASSLNGGPDYGYTF. The chain joins TRBV5-4 to TRBJ1-2; D may be TRBD1 (5 bases). V was trimmed by 1 base and J by 3 bases, leaving 13 bases between them. This CDR3 has 15 residues. Germline V gene sequence: CDR1 SGHNT, CDR2 YYREEE (reference sequence).

CDR3 coding DNA: TGTGCCAGCAGCTTGGAAAGACGGACAGGGGAAGTTAATGAGCAGTTCTTC. It specifies CASSLERRTGEVNEQFF. The chain couples TRBV5-6 to TRBJ2-1; TRBD1 agrees at 9 bases. The germline CDR1 and CDR2 sequences are SGHDT and YYEEEE. The CDR3 totals 17 residues. Trimming took 0 bases from V and 7 from J; bases not matched to a gene: 11.

In this sample, this clonotype turned up many times. The chain recombines TRBV7-2 with TRBJ2-4, with 7 bases aligning to TRBD2. Germline V gene lookup returns CDR1 SGHTA and CDR2 FQGNSA. The CDR3 consists of 14 residues. V trimming: 11 bases; J trimming: 0 bases; junction bases outside the gene matches: 7. In nucleotides, the CDR3 is TGTGCCGTGGGGTTAGCGGGAGCCAAAAACATTCAGTACTTC. Translation: CAVGLAGAKNIQYF.

This clonotype turned up a few times. This rearrangement joins TRBV10-3 to TRBJ2-3; TRBD1 aligns across 8 bases. The V segment lost 0 bases and the J segment 5 bases; nucleotides outside the gene matches: 16. CDR1 and CDR2 from the germline V gene are ENHRY and SYGVKD. The CDR3 has 19 residues. CDR3 coding DNA: TGTGCCATCAGTGAGTCCTACGGTCAGACAGGGGATAAGCGAGATACGCAGTATTTT. Translating gives CAISESYGQTGDKRDTQYF.

This clonotype has at least ten counts. The chain is built from TRBV27 and TRBJ2-1, with unresolved D. The CDR3 has 9 residues. Germline lookup yields CDR1 MNHEY and CDR2 SMNVEV (reference sequence). The V end lost 4 bases, the J end lost 10 bases, and 2 bases lay between the germline ends. In nucleotides, the CDR3 is TGTGCCAGCAGTTCAGAGCAGTTCTTC. It translates to CASSSEQFF.

In this sample, this clonotype turned up many times. The chain couples TRBV6-1 to TRBJ2-1; unclear D gene. The CDR3 spans 13 residues. Per germline, CDR1 MNHNS and CDR2 SASEGT. Trimming pared 6 bases from V and 4 bases from J, leaving 10 bases between. The CDR3 here is CASRTDEYNEQFF. The CDR3, as DNA: TGTGCCAGCAGAACGGATGAGTACAATGAGCAGTTCTTC.

Many counts were recorded for this clonotype. V is TRBV10-3 and J is TRBJ2-7; TRBD2 agrees at 8 bases. This CDR3 is built from 17 residues. Germline values: CDR1 ENHRY, CDR2 SYGVKD. J was trimmed by 0 bases and V by 5 bases; bases with no gene match: 12. The CDR3 is CAISRLAQALDSYEQYF. The DNA of the CDR3 is TGTGCCATCAGTCGACTAGCGCAAGCTCTTGACTCCTACGAGCAGTACTTC.

This clonotype was counted a few times. This sequence joins TRBV7-2 and TRBJ2-3; TRBD2 matches 10 bases. The CDR3 is 15 residues long. Germline-derived CDR1 and CDR2 are SGHTA and FQGNSA. J lost 8 bases, V lost 1 base, and 6 bases had no gene match. In nucleotides, the CDR3 is TGTGCCAGCAGCTTAGAACTAGCGGGACAGGTTACGCAGTATTTT. It yields the protein CASSLELAGQVTQYF.

This clonotype was counted many times. The chain links TRBV5-1 to TRBJ2-7, with TRBD2 matching over 11 bases. Germline V gives CDR1 SGHRS, CDR2 YFSETQ. The CDR3 is 22 residues long. The V segment lost 0 bases and the J segment 5 bases; nucleotides outside the gene matches: 25. The CDR3 DNA sequence: TGCGCCAGCAGCTTGGGGGGACAGGGCAGCCGAACAAGACTAGCGGGATACCACGAGCAGTACTTC. It encodes CASSLGGQGSRTRLAGYHEQYF.

CDR3 nucleotides: TGCGCCAGCAGCCAAGTTTGGTCAGGGAATTCCGGGGAGCTGTTTTTT. The encoded protein is CASSQVWSGNSGELFF. The genes are TRBV4-1 and TRBJ2-2; perhaps TRBD1 as D (5 bases). In germline, CDR1 is MGHRA, CDR2 YSYEKL. V dropped 1 base and J dropped 6 bases, with 15 bases sitting between them. This CDR3 spans 16 amino acids.

The rearrangement joins TRBV20-1 to TRBJ2-7; D is possibly TRBD1 (6 bases). The CDR3 runs 15 residues. The V gene's germline CDR1 is DFQATT and CDR2 SNEGSKA (reference sequence). Trimming took off 2 bases at V and 8 bases at J, with 22 bases between the two ends. CDR3: CSARQTDRLMDQQYF. CDR3 DNA: TGCAGTGCTAGACAAACGGACAGACTTATGGACCAGCAGTACTTC.

This clonotype was picked up a small number of times. The rearrangement uses TRBV5-1 and TRBJ2-1, with TRBD2 as a possible D gene (6 bases). The CDR3 contains 15 residues. V gave up 5 bases and J gave up 6 bases, with 18 bases separating them. The germline gives CDR1 SGHRS, CDR2 YFSETQ. The CDR3 sequence: CASRSSLAMTNEQFF. DNA of the CDR3: TGCGCCAGCAGATCGTCTCTAGCGATGACCAATGAGCAGTTCTTC.

In nucleotides, the CDR3 is TGTGCCACTACAAGAAAGACTACGAGCTCCTACAATGAGCAGTTCTTC. As protein: CATTRKTTSSYNEQFF. The chain couples TRBV19 to TRBJ2-1; D is possibly TRBD2 (5 bases). The CDR3 has 16 residues. The ends were cut back, 10 bases at V and 0 bases at J, with 19 bases in the middle. In germline, CDR1 is LNHDA, CDR2 SQIVND (reference sequence).

This sequence joins TRBV29-1 and TRBJ2-1, with D tentatively TRBD1 or TRBD2 (5 bases each). The CDR3 is 11 residues long. The germline V gene encodes CDR1 SQVTM and CDR2 ANQGSEA. V dropped 8 bases and J dropped 6 bases, with 11 bases sitting between them. The CDR3 nucleotides read TGCAGCTCTTGGGGGTTCAATGAGCAGTTCTTC. This encodes CSSWGFNEQFF.

V gene TRBV20-1 combines with J gene TRBJ1-1, with D unclear. The CDR3 has 13 residues. Trimming removed 0 bases at V and 0 bases at J, with 5 bases between. CDR1 DFQATT and CDR2 SNEGSKA come from the germline V gene (reference sequence). The CDR3 coding sequence is TGCAGTGCTAGAGATCCCATGAACACTGAAGCTTTCTTT. Translating gives CSARDPMNTEAFF.

V gene TRBV2 combines with J gene TRBJ1-3, with TRBD1 as a possible D gene (5 bases). Trimming cost V 6 bases and J 0 bases, with 9 bases left between them. Germline V gene data show CDR1 as SNHLY and CDR2 as FYNNEI. This CDR3 spans 14 amino acids. The CDR3 DNA sequence: TGTGCCAGCAGGTGGACAATCTCTGGAAACACCATATATTTT. The encoded protein is CASRWTISGNTIYF.

The chain has TRBV7-9 and TRBJ2-1, with D possibly TRBD2 on 6 matching bases. V shed 4 bases and J shed 0 bases, with 13 bases lying between them. CDR1 is SEHNR and CDR2 is FQNEAQ in the germline V gene (reference sequence). The CDR3 runs 16 residues. CDR3 nucleotides: TGTGCCAGCAGCTCCGGCGGGACGTACTCCTACAATGAGCAGTTCTTC. It translates to CASSSGGTYSYNEQFF.

The sample holds a few counts of this clonotype. V and J are TRBV20-1 and TRBJ2-1; 8 bases agree with TRBD2. Germline V gene lookup returns CDR1 DFQATT and CDR2 SNEGSKA (reference sequence). V dropped 3 bases and J dropped 9; count of bases not matched to a gene: 7. The length of the CDR3 is 13 residues. The CDR3 spells CSARGPGGIEQFF. CDR3 DNA: TGCAGTGCTAGGGGTCCGGGGGGGATTGAGCAGTTCTTC.

This chain links TRBV20-1 with TRBJ2-2; D may be TRBD2 (6 bases). The germline gives CDR1 DFQATT, CDR2 SNEGSKA (reference sequence). The CDR3 runs 14 residues. The V end lost 1 base, the J end lost 7 bases, and 13 bases lay between the germline ends. CDR3 amino acids: CSARVGGGIGELFF. The CDR3 region has the DNA TGCAGTGCTAGAGTGGGTGGGGGGATCGGGGAGCTGTTTTTT.

This clonotype was found a few times. The chain employs TRBV9 and TRBJ2-3; D gene unclear. The V end lost 0 bases, the J end lost 2 bases, and 7 bases lay between the germline ends. Germline V gives CDR1 SGDLS, CDR2 YYNGEE. This CDR3 is built from 14 residues. CDR3 bases: TGTGCCAGCAGCGTAGAGGGTTACACAGATACGCAGTATTTT. Protein sequence: CASSVEGYTDTQYF.

The chain links TRBV29-1 to TRBJ2-7, with D possibly being TRBD2 (5 bases). V was shortened by 3 bases and J by 1 base, with 10 bases between the two germline ends. This CDR3 region has 13 residues. The germline CDR1 and CDR2 sequences are SQVTM and ANQGSEA. CDR3 coding DNA: TGCAGCGTTGAGGGTGAGGGTTCCTACGAGCAGTACTTC. The encoded protein is CSVEGEGSYEQYF.

This clonotype was seen a few times. This sequence joins TRBV6-2 or TRBV6-3 and TRBJ2-7, with D perhaps matching TRBD1 or TRBD2 (5 bases each). The CDR3 has 13 amino acids. Per germline, CDR1 MNHEY and CDR2 SVGEGT. V was shortened by 6 bases and J by 3 bases, with 12 bases between the two germline ends. CDR3 region: CASRGETFYEQYF. The CDR3 nucleotides read TGTGCCAGCAGGGGGGAGACTTTCTACGAGCAGTACTTC.

The chain carries TRBV3-1 and TRBJ2-7; 9 bases match TRBD2. Per the germline V gene, CDR1 is LGHDT and CDR2 is YNNKEL (reference sequence). The CDR3 consists of 16 residues. V gave up 0 bases and J gave up 8 bases; unmatched junction bases: 11. Here the CDR3 reads CASSQEALAGDFKQYF. In DNA, the CDR3 is TGTGCCAGCAGCCAAGAGGCGTTAGCGGGGGACTTTAAGCAGTACTTC.

The rearrangement links TRBV2 to TRBJ1-2, with 9 bases that match TRBD1. Germline CDR1 SNHLY, CDR2 FYNNEI. This CDR3 comprises 15 residues. V lost 4 bases to trimming and J lost 6 bases; unmatched junction nucleotides: 9. The CDR3 nucleotides are TGTGCCAGCAGTGGATGGGGGGGACAGGGCCATGGCTACACCTTC. Translation: CASSGWGGQGHGYTF.

This clonotype was observed many times. For the CDR3, the DNA is TGTGCCAGCAGTTACTTGCGGGAGGTCTACGAGCAGTACTTC. Its protein is CASSYLREVYEQYF. This sequence joins TRBV6-5 and TRBJ2-7; 8 bases fit TRBD2. With V trimmed by 1 base and J by 3 bases, 2 bases remained unmatched. CDR1 MNHEY and CDR2 SVGAGI come from the germline V gene. CDR3 size: 14 residues.

The genes are TRBV7-8 and TRBJ2-7, with a tentative D call TRBD2 (6 bases). Germline CDR1 reads SGHVS; CDR2 reads FQNEAQ. The CDR3 length is 17 residues. Trimming pared 1 base from V and 0 bases from J, leaving 16 bases between. CDR3 coding DNA: TGTGCCAGCAGCTTAGACAGTTGGGGGACTTCCTCCTACGAGCAGTACTTC. Translation: CASSLDSWGTSSYEQYF.

In this sample, this clonotype turned up a few times. The genes are TRBV12-3 or TRBV12-4 and TRBJ1-3; tentative D call: TRBD1 (5 bases). The V gene lost 3 bases and the J gene lost 2 bases, with 11 bases spanning the gap. The CDR3 is made up of 15 amino acids. CDR3 DNA sequence: TGTGCCAGCAGTTTTGGGGCAGCTACTGGAAACACCATATATTTT. This sequence encodes CASSFGAATGNTIYF.

This chain connects TRBV27 to TRBJ1-5; D not certain. The CDR3 spans 13 residues. The germline CDR1 and CDR2 sequences are MNHEY and SMNVEV (reference sequence). With 6 bases removed from V and 3 bases from J, the gap between germline ends came to 9 bases. The CDR3 DNA reads as TGTGCCAGCAGCCCCCTACTCAATCAGCCCCAGCATTTT. Residues: CASSPLLNQPQHF.

J is TRBJ2-3 and V is TRBV5-5; D is possibly TRBD1 or TRBD2 (6 bases each). Looked up from germline, CDR1 is SGHKS and CDR2 is YYEKEE (reference sequence). The CDR3 is 16 residues long. With 4 bases removed from V and 2 bases from J, the gap between germline ends came to 17 bases. CDR3 region: CASSPDGGLNTDTQYF. The CDR3 bases are TGTGCCAGCAGCCCCGATGGGGGGCTTAACACAGATACGCAGTATTTT.